These T cell receptor beta chains were read from a single sample in a study of shared clonotypes between healthy human individuals. The assay was immunoSEQ multiplex PCR, and TCRdb's table has in-frame clones only and misses some. This table holds 400,000 to 500,000 clones, 70% to 80% found once. Sequenced sample: PBMCs. Receptors originate from a woman aged 40-49 years in good health. Some clones in this sample may be carry-over from other donors' samples. The conserved cysteine and the conserved F or W are not part of the CDR3 here. The D gene is left open where the match is weak.

cdr3_aa	d_call	j_call	v_call
ASSPLAGGPYEQY	TRBD2	TRBJ2-7	TRBV18
ASSGLAGGPVHEQY	TRBD2	TRBJ2-7	TRBV9
ASSPQQTNTGELF	-	TRBJ2-2	TRBV18
ASSESLASETQY	-	TRBJ2-5	TRBV2
ASSSEWDRVLIQPQH	TRBD1	TRBJ1-5	TRBV28
ACTGGLAYNEQF	TRBD2	TRBJ2-1	TRBV30
ASSPWTANTEAF	-	TRBJ1-1	TRBV27
SVEVGLNFNYGYT	-	TRBJ1-2	TRBV29-1
ASSLDGASTDTQY	-	TRBJ2-3	TRBV7-7
ASSRTSGSSYNEQF	TRBD2	TRBJ2-1	TRBV11-2
ATSRRQGVTGANVLT	TRBD1	TRBJ2-6	TRBV15
ATTPGTAPQETQY	-	TRBJ2-5	TRBV15
ASSPPSTDTQY	-	TRBJ2-3	TRBV18
ASSTFNEKLF	-	TRBJ1-4	TRBV28
ASSLYSKTSGRPRY	-	TRBJ2-4	TRBV27
ASSLGWLAGDYEQY	TRBD2	TRBJ2-7	TRBV7-2
ASSLMGLAGGADTQY	TRBD2	TRBJ2-3	TRBV5-1
ATSRDTTSGFLYEQY	TRBD2	TRBJ2-7	TRBV15
ASSRTATRGYT	-	TRBJ1-2	TRBV19
SVEQVYNEQF	-	TRBJ2-1	TRBV29-1
ASSRQELNQPQH	-	TRBJ1-5	TRBV19
ASSVPTSGSFMY	TRBD2	TRBJ2-3	TRBV27